This T cell receptor beta chain came from a study of T cell repertoires and Cas9 in healthy adults (dated by TCRdb to the late 2010s). Background on the whole study: Multi-effector potency, cytotoxicity and lineage determination within the CD4 and CD8 compartments were characterized for SpCas9-reactive T cells. This study looked at whether people already carry T cell immunity to the Streptococcus pyogenes Cas9 nuclease (SpCas9), the enzyme used in CRISPR gene editing. The investigation overall reported the following: In vitro, SpCas9-reactive regulatory T cells were reported to reduce the proliferation and function of SpCas9-reactive effector T cells.

The CDR3 numbers 15 residues from cysteine through phenylalanine. The CDR3 DNA has 45 bases and is translated from base 1. The germline V gene yields MDHEN for CDR1 and SYDVKM for CDR2. V is shortened by 6 bases, J by 0 bases, and the region joining them spans 12 bases. Library preparation used the immunoSEQ multiplex PCR assay. In its TCRdb copy, this immuneACCESS table keeps in-frame sequences only and misses some clones. Where compared with another copy, unresolved V genes explain less than half of these, and the others have no known cause. This sample holds tens of thousands of clones; roughly nine tenths were observed only once. The ten largest clones represent roughly 0.69% of the sample. Details on this clone: Its antigen is not yet known. It has no much larger one-base neighbor in the sample; base qualities were not kept.

Healthy humans were used as donors in the study. This TCR was recovered from a human donor in good health. The chain uses TRBV28 and TRBJ1-3; no confident D gene assignment can be made. The source material was CD4+ effector T cells (CD127+, CD25-, CD137-, CD154-) from PBMCs; culture status not recorded. The DNA reads as follows: TGTGCCAGCAGCCGCAGTGGAAGCTCTGGAAACACCATATATTTT. Translated, it gives CASSRSGSSGNTIYF.